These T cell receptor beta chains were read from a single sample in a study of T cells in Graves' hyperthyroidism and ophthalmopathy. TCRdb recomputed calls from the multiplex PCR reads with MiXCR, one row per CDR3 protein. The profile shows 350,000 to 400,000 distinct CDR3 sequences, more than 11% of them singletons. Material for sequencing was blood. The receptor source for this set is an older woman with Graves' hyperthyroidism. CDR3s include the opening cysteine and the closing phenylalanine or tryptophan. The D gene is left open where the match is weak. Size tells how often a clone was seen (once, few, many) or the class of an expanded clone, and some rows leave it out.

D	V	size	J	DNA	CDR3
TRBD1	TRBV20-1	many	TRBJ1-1	TGCAGTGCTGTACCGGGACAGGGTATTGAAGCTTTCTTT	CSAVPGQGIEAFF
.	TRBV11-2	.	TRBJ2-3	TGTGCCAGCAGCACAGGAGGGACTAGCACAGATACGCAGTATTTT	CASSTGGTSTDTQYF
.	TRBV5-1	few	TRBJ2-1	TGCGCCAGCAGCTTGATTACAGACAATGAGCAGTTCTTC	CASSLITDNEQFF
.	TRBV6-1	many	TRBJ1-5	TGTGCCAGCAGAACGAGAGAACAGCAGCCCCAGCATTTT	CASRTREQQPQHF
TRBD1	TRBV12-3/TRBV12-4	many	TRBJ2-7	TGTGCCAGCAGTTTACAGGGGGCCTACGAGCAGTACTTC	CASSLQGAYEQYF
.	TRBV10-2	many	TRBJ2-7	TGCGCCAGCATGCTAGTCTACGAGCAGTACTTC	CASMLVYEQYF
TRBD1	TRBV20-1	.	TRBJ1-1	TGCAGTGCCGAGGATACCGGACAGGGGGCGTCGATTGGTATGAACACTGAAGCTTTCTTT	CSAEDTGQGASIGMNTEAFF
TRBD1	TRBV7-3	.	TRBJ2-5	TGTGCCAGCAGCTTGAACAGGGGCCAGGGAGAGACCCAGTACTTC	CASSLNRGQGETQYF
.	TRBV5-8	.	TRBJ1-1	TGTGCCAGCAGCACATGGACAGCCATGAACACTGAAGCTTTCTTT	CASSTWTAMNTEAFF
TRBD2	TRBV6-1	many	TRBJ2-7	TGTGCCAGCAGCCCCGCGGTTAGCGGGGTCTCCTACGAGCAGTACTTC	CASSPAVSGVSYEQYF
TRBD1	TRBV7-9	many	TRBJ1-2	TGTGCCAGCAGCTTAGGGACAGGGAGGCCTTATGGCTACACCTTC	CASSLGTGRPYGYTF
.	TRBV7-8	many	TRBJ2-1	TGTGCCAGCAGCGCCACAGCAAGCTCCTACAATGAGCAGTTCTTC	CASSATASSYNEQFF
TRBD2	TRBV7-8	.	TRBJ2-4	TGTGCCAGCAGCAACCTCAGGGGGTCCGGGACTAGCGGGAGGGCCTGGTACAAAAACATTCAGTACTTC	CASSNLRGSGTSGRAWYKNIQYF
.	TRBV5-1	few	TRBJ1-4	TGCGCCAGCAGCTCCCGCTGGGGGGCCGGTGAAAAACTGTTTTTT	CASSSRWGAGEKLFF
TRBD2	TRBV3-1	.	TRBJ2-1	TGTGCCAGCAGCCAAGTACTAGCGGGAGCGGGGACCTACAATGAGCAGTTCTTC	CASSQVLAGAGTYNEQFF
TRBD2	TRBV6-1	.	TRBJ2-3	TGTGCCAGCAGAAGAATGGCGGGAGCTGCAGATACGCAGTATTTT	CASRRMAGAADTQYF
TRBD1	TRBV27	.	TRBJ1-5	TGTGCCAGCAAGAGAGGGGCAGGGGGCGCGAATCAGCCCCAGCATTTT	CASKRGAGGANQPQHF
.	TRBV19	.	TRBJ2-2	TGTGCCAGTAGTGTTCCATCGATTGCTACCGGGGAGCTGTTTTTT	CASSVPSIATGELFF
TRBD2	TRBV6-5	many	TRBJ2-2	TGTGCCAGCAGTTACCACCTCGTCCGGACTAGCGGGAGAGGCACCGGGGAGCTGTTTTTT	CASSYHLVRTSGRGTGELFF
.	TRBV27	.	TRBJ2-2	TGTGCCAGCAGTTTTTTTTCCGGATACCCCGAATCGGGAGCAGACGGGGAGCTGTTTTTT	CASSFFSGYPESGADGELFF
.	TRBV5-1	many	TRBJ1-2	TGCGCCAGCAGCCGACAGGATGCCTATGGCTACACCTTC	CASSRQDAYGYTF
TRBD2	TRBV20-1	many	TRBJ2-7	TGCAGTGCTACAGCGGGGTTCTCCTACGAGCAGTACTTC	CSATAGFSYEQYF
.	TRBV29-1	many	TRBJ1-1	TGCAGCGTTGAAGCCGCAGAGAACACTGAAGCTTTCTTT	CSVEAAENTEAFF
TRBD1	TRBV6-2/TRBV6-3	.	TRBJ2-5	TGTGCCAGCAGTTACGCCCCGGGACAGCACAAAGAGACCCAGTACTTC	CASSYAPGQHKETQYF
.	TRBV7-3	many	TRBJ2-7	TGTGCCAGCGCGTATGGTCAAGGGGCCTACGAGCAGTACTTC	CASAYGQGAYEQYF
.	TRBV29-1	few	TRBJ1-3	TGCAGCGTGTCGACCGTCTCTGGAAACACCATATATTTT	CSVSTVSGNTIYF
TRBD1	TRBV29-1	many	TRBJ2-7	TGCAGCGTCGCCCCATTAACAGGGGGGGAGCAGTACTTC	CSVAPLTGGEQYF
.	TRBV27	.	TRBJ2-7	TGTGCCGCCAGAGGGAGTTCGGGCCATCTCTCCTACGAGCAGTACTTC	CAARGSSGHLSYEQYF
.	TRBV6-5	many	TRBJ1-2	TGTGCCAGCAGTTACCTGCCGGAGGGAGCAAGTGGCTACACCTTC	CASSYLPEGASGYTF
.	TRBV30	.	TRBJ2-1	TGTGCCTGGAGTAGGGCGGTCTACAATGAGCAGTTCTTC	CAWSRAVYNEQFF
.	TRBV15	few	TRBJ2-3	TGTGCCACCAGCTTCCCCGGAGGAACAGATACGCAGTATTTT	CATSFPGGTDTQYF
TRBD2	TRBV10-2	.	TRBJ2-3	TGCGCCAGCCGAAGTCTAGCGGGAGATCGGGATACGCAGTATTTT	CASRSLAGDRDTQYF
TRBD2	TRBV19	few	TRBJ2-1	TGTGCCAGTAGTATAGATCGTCTAGCGGGCGAGCAGTTCTTC	CASSIDRLAGEQFF
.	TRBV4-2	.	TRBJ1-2	TGTGCCAGCAGCCAAGATGGGTGGCTGCGGGAAAACTATGGCTACACCTTC	CASSQDGWLRENYGYTF
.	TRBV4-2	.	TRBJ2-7	TGTGCCAGCAGCCGAACTGCAGGGGTGAGGGACGAGCAGTACTTC	CASSRTAGVRDEQYF
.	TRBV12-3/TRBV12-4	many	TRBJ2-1	TGTGCCAGCAGTATGGACGAGGCCCTTGAGCAGTTCTTC	CASSMDEALEQFF
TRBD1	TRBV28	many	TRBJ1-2	TGTGCCAGCAGTCTCGGACAGGGGGTCGGTGGCTACACCTTC	CASSLGQGVGGYTF
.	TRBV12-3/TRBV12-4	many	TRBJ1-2	TGTGCCAGCACTTCGGAATTGGGGAGGATGAAGGATGGCTACACCTTC	CASTSELGRMKDGYTF
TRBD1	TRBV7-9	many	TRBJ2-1	TGTGCCAGCAGCTCTGGCTGGGGACAGGGGGAACATGAGCAGTTCTTC	CASSSGWGQGEHEQFF
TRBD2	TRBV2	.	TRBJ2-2	TGTGCCAGCAGAGTCGGGACTAGCGGGAGTGAGATGGGCACCGGGGAGCTGTTTTTT	CASRVGTSGSEMGTGELFF
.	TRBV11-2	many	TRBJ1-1	TGTGCCAGCAGCTTTTCCCTCCCTTCCGCGACTGAAGCTTTCTTT	CASSFSLPSATEAFF
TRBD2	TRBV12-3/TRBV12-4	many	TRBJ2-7	TGTGCCAGCAGTCCGGGCCCTTGGACTAGCCCCGAGCAGTACTTC	CASSPGPWTSPEQYF
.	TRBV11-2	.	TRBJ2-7	TGTGCCAGCAGCTTAGTAGTTCCCTACGAGCAGTACTTC	CASSLVVPYEQYF
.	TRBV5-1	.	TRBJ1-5	TGCGCCAGCAGCTTGCCGCTACTCGGGGGAGGCAATCAGCCCCAGCATTTT	CASSLPLLGGGNQPQHF
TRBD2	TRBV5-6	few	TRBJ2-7	TGTGCCAGCAGCGAGCCTTACGGGAGGAACGAGCAGTACTTC	CASSEPYGRNEQYF
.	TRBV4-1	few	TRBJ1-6	TGCGCCAGCAGCCAAGTCGGGACTCTGCGTGATCCACCCCTCCACTTT	CASSQVGTLRDPPLHF
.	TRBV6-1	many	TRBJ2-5	TGTGCCAGCAGAACCGGCGCAGGGTCCTGGGAGACCCAGTACTTC	CASRTGAGSWETQYF
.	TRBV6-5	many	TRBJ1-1	TGTGCCAGCAGTTACTCAGGGTTCACTGAAGCTTTCTTT	CASSYSGFTEAFF
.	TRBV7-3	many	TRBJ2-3	TGTGCCAGCAGCCCAACCACGGGAGATACGCAGTATTTT	CASSPTTGDTQYF
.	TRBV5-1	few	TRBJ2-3	TGCGCCAGCAGCTTAGTCGTGTTTGGAGATACGCAGTATTTT	CASSLVVFGDTQYF
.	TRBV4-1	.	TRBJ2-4	TGCGCCAGCAGCTTTAGGCCCCAGATTGATGCCAAAAACATTCAGTACTTC	CASSFRPQIDAKNIQYF
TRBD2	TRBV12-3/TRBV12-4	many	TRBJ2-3	TGTGCCAGCAGTTTTAGCGGGAGTACAGATACGCAGTATTTT	CASSFSGSTDTQYF
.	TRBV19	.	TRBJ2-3	TGTGCCAGTAGTATGCAGGGCACAGATACGCAGTATTTT	CASSMQGTDTQYF